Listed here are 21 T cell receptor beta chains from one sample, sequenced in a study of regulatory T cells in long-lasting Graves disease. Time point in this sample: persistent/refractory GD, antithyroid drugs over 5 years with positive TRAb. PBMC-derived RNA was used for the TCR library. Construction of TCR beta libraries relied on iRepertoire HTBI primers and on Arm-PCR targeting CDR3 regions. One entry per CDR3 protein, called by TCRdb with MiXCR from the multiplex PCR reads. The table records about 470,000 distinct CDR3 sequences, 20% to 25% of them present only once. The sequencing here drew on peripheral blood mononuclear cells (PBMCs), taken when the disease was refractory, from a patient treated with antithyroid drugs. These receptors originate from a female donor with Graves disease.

CDR3 in DNA: TGTGCCTCGGGGGGGGCTAGCGGGAGTTGGAATGAGCAGTTCTTC. Translation: CASGGASGSWNEQFF. The rearrangement links TRBV28 to TRBJ2-1, with 10 bases lining up with TRBD2. Unmatched junction bases numbered 14, after V lost 11 bases and J lost 7 bases. The CDR3 length is 15 residues. The germline gives CDR1 MDHEN, CDR2 SYDVKM.

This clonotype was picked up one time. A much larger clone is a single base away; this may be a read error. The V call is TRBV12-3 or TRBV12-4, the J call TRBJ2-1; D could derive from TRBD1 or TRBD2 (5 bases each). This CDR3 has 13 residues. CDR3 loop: CAGSLFEGNEQFF. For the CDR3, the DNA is TGTGCCGGCAGTTTATTCGAGGGGAATGAGCAGTTCTTC.

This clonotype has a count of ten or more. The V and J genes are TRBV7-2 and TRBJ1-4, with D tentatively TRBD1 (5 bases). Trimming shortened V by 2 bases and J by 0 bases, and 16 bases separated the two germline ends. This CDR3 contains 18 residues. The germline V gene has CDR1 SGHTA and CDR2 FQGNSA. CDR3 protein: CASSLIVGAGPTNEKLFF. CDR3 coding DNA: TGTGCCAGCAGCTTAATAGTCGGGGCGGGCCCAACTAATGAAAAACTGTTTTTT.

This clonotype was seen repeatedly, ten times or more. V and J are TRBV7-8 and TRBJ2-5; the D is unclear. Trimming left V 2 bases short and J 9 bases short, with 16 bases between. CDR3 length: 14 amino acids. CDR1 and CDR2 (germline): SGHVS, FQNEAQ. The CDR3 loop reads CASSLPPRVPPQYF. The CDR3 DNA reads TGTGCCAGCAGCTTACCGCCCCGGGTTCCCCCCCAGTACTTC. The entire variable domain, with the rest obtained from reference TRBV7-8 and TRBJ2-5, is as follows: GAGVSQSPRYKVAKRGQDVALRCDPISGHVSLFWYQQALGQGPEFLTYFQNEAQLDKSGLPSDRFFAERPEGSVSTLKIQRTQQEDSAVYLCASSLPPRVPPQYFGPGTRLLVL.

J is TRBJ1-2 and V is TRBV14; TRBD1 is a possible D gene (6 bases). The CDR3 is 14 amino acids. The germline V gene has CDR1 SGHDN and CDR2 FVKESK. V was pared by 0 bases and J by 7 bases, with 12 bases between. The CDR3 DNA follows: TGTGCCAGCAGCCAAGAAAACAGGGTTTTTGGCTACACCTTC. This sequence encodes CASSQENRVFGYTF.

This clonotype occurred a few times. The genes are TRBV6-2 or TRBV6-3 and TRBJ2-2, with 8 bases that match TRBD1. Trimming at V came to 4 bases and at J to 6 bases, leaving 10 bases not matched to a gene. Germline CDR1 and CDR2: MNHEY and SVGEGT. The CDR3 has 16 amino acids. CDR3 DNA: TGTGCCAGCAGTTGGCCGCGACAGGGGATGGCCGGGGAGCTGTTTTTT. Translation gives CASSWPRQGMAGELFF.

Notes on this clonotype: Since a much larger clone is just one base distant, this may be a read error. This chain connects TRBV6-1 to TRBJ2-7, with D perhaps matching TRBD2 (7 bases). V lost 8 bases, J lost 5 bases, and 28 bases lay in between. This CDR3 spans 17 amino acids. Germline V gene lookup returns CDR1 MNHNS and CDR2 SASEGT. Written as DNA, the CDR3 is TGTGCCAGCGCTACCGGGGCGGGGGCGCCGACGACCCACGAGCAGTACTTC. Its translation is CASATGAGAPTTHEQYF.

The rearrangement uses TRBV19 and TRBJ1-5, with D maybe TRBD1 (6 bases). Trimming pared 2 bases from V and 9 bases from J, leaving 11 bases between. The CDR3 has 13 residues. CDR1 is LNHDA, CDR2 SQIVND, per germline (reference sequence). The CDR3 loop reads CASSIPTGPPQHF. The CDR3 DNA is TGTGCCAGTAGTATACCAACAGGGCCGCCCCAGCATTTT.

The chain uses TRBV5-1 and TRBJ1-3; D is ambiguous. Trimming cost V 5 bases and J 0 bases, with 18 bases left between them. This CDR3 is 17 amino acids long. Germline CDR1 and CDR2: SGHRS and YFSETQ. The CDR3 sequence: CASSRSQPRRSGNTIYF. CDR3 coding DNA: TGCGCCAGCAGTAGGTCACAGCCCAGACGCTCTGGAAACACCATATATTTT.

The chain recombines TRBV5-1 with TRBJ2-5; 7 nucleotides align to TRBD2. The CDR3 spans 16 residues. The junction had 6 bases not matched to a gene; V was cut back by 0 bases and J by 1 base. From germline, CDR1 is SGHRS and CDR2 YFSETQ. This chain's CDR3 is CASSLEGLPPQETQYF. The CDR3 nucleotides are TGCGCCAGCAGCTTGGAGGGACTACCACCCCAAGAGACCCAGTACTTC.

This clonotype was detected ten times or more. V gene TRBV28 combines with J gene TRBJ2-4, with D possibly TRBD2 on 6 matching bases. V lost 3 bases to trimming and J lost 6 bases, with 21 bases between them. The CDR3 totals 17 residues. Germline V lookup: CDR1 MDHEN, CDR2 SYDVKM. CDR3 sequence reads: CASSFGPVGREGNIQYF. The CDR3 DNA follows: TGTGCCAGCAGTTTTGGGCCTGTCGGGAGAGAAGGAAACATTCAGTACTTC.

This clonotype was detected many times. The CDR3 region is CASSGGGLAGDVETQYF. The CDR3 DNA reads as TGTGCCAGCAGTGGGGGAGGGCTAGCGGGAGACGTGGAGACCCAGTACTTC. The rearrangement links TRBV28 to TRBJ2-5; 10 bases line up with TRBD2. V trimming: 5 bases; J trimming: 5 bases; junction bases outside the gene matches: 14. Germline CDR1 reads MDHEN; CDR2 reads SYDVKM. CDR3 length: 17 residues.

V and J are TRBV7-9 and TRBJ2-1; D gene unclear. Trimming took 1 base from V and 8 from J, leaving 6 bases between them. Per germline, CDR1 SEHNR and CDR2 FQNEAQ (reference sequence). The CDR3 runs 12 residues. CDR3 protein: CASSLVPDEQFF. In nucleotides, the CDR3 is TGTGCCAGCAGCTTAGTTCCGGATGAGCAGTTCTTC.

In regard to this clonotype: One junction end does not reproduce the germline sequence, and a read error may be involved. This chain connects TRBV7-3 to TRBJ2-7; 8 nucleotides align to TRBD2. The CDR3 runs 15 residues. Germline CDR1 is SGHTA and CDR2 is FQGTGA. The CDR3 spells CVSSPSGGPYYEQYF. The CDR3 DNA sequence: TGTGTCAGCAGCCCGAGCGGGGGCCCTTACTACGAGCAGTACTTC.

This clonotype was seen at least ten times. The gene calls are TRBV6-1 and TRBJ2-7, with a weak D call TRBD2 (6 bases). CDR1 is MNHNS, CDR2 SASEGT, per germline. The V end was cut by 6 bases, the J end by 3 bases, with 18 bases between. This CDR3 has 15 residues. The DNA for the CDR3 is TGTGCCAGCAGGAACGGGGCTAGCGCCTACTACGAGCAGTACTTC. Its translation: CASRNGASAYYEQYF.

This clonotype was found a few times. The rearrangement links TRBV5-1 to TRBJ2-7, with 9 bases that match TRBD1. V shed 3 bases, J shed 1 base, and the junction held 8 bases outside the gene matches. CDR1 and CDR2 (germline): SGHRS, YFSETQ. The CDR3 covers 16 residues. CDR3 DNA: TGCGCCAGCAGCTCTCTTCCGGGACAGGGATCCTACGAGCAGTACTTC. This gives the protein CASSSLPGQGSYEQYF.

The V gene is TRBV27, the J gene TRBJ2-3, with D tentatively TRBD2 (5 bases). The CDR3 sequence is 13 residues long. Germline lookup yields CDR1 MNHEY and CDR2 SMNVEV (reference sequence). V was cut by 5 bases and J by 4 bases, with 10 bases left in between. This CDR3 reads CASSPRGADTQYF. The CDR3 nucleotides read TGTGCCAGCAGTCCACGGGGAGCAGATACGCAGTATTTT.

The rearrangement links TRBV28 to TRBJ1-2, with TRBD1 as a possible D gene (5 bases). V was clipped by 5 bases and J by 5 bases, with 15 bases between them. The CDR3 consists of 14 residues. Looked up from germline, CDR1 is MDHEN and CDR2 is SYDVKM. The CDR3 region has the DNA TGTGCCAGCAGTACTCCCGGGGGAAGATATGGCTACACCTTC. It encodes CASSTPGGRYGYTF.

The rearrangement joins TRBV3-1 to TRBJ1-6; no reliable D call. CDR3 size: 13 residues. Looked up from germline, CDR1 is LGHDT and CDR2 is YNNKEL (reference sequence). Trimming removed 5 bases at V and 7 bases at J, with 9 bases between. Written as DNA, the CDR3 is TGTGCCAGCAGCTTTCAGCAGAATTCACCCCTCCACTTT. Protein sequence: CASSFQQNSPLHF.

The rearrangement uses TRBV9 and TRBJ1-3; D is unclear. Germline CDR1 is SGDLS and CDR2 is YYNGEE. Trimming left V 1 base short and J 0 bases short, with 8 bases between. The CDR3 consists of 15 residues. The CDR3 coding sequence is TGTGCCAGCAGCGTAAACTCCTACTCTGGAAACACCATATATTTT. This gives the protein CASSVNSYSGNTIYF. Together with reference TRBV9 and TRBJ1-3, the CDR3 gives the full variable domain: DSGVTQTPKHLITATGQRVTLRCSPRSGDLSVYWYQQSLDQGLQFLIQYYNGEERAKGNILERFSAQQFPDLHSELNLSSLELGDSALYFCASSVNSYSGNTIYFGEGSWLTVV.

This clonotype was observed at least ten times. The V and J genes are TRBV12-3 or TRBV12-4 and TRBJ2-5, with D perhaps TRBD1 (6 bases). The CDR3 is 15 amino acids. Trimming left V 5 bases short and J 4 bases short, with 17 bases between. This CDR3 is CASSQQGFGGETQYF. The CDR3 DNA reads TGTGCCAGCAGTCAACAGGGCTTTGGCGGAGAGACCCAGTACTTC.